This T cell receptor beta chain was sequenced for a study of OX40 agonist ivuxolimab in advanced cancers. Study overall: Ivuxolimab was administered intravenously to patients at 0.01 to 10 mg/kg every 2 weeks. Partial responses were achieved by three patients, one with hepatocellular carcinoma and two with cutaneous melanoma. Patients in dose escalation had liver, melanoma, kidney or head and neck cancers.

Profiled with immunoSEQ multiplex PCR; TCRdb holds only in-frame clones, not every one. Of tens of thousands of clones in the sample, about 77% were seen once. The CDR3 covers 12 residues. The germline V and J ends were trimmed by 3 bases and 2 bases, with 5 bases remaining between them. The germline V gene has CDR1 MNHNS and CDR2 SASEGT. The chain links TRBV6-1 to TRBJ2-7; D is undetermined. The sequence derives from an adult with an advanced solid tumor such as melanoma, head and neck, liver or kidney cancer. Here the sequenced sample was CD4+ or CD8+ T cells sorted from blood, taken in a trial of the OX40 agonist ivuxolimab. CDR3 protein: CASSDRTYEQYF. The CDR3 nucleotides read TGTGCCAGCAGTGACAGAACCTACGAGCAGTACTTC.